The rows below give T cell receptor beta chains drawn from one sample of a study of TIL therapy for anti-PD-1-resistant metastatic lung cancer. This table comes from immunoSEQ multiplex PCR, and its TCRdb copy is limited to in-frame clones, with some not included. The sample lists 20,000 or so clones, about two thirds seen once, with around 1.8% in the top ten. The source material was blood, sampled at baseline. All receptors come from a person between 25 and 80 years old with non-small cell lung cancer. Both conserved end residues are part of each CDR3. The D gene is left open where the match is weak. Size values are once, few and many counts, or a class for expanded clones, and some rows have none.

size: .; V: TRBV5-1; J: TRBJ2-5; D: .; DNA: TGCGCCAGCAGCTTGCCTAGCAACGCGGAGACCCAGTACTTC; CDR3: CASSLPSNAETQYF
size: .; V: TRBV19; J: TRBJ1-5; D: .; DNA: TGTGCCAGTAGTATAGGGGGAAAGGGACAGCCCCAGCATTTT; CDR3: CASSIGGKGQPQHF
size: .; V: TRBV7-9; J: TRBJ2-5; D: TRBD1; DNA: TGTGCCAGCAGCTTCGGGACAGGGAGAGAGACCCAGTACTTC; CDR3: CASSFGTGRETQYF
size: .; V: TRBV6-5; J: TRBJ1-5; D: .; DNA: TGTGCCAGCAGTTACGCCGGCAATCAGCCCCAGCATTTT; CDR3: CASSYAGNQPQHF
size: .; V: TRBV2; J: TRBJ1-1; D: .; DNA: TGTGCCAGCAGGCAGGGCCCGAACACTGAAGCTTTCTTT; CDR3: CASRQGPNTEAFF
size: .; V: TRBV4-1; J: TRBJ2-7; D: .; DNA: TGCGCCAGCGGGAGCGGAAAGCAGTACTTC; CDR3: CASGSGKQYF
size: .; V: TRBV11-3; J: TRBJ2-7; D: TRBD1; DNA: TGTGCCAGCAGCTTAGATGGGACAGGGACCTACGAGCAGTACTTC; CDR3: CASSLDGTGTYEQYF
size: .; V: TRBV6-2/TRBV6-3; J: TRBJ1-5; D: .; DNA: TGTGCCAGCAGCCAGGGTTATCAGCCCCAGCATTTT; CDR3: CASSQGYQPQHF
size: .; V: TRBV29-1; J: TRBJ2-6; D: .; DNA: TGCAGCGTTGATTATACTGGGGCCAACGTCCTGACTTTC; CDR3: CSVDYTGANVLTF
size: .; V: TRBV6-2/TRBV6-3; J: TRBJ2-1; D: .; DNA: TGTGCCAGCAGTTACTCGAATCCGGCCCAGGAGCAGTTCTTC; CDR3: CASSYSNPAQEQFF
size: .; V: TRBV10-3; J: TRBJ2-2; D: .; DNA: TGTGCCGTCCCGGGACAAGGTGCCGGGGAGCTGTTTTTT; CDR3: CAVPGQGAGELFF
size: once; V: TRBV21-1; J: TRBJ2-7; D: .; DNA: TGTGACCCGGGGGGGTCCATTTCGTCCTACGAGCAGTACTTC; CDR3: CDPGGSISSYEQYF
size: few; V: TRBV20-1; J: TRBJ2-3; D: .; DNA: TGCAGTGCTAGAGATCTAGATACGCAGTATTTT; CDR3: CSARDLDTQYF
size: .; V: TRBV6-5; J: TRBJ2-1; D: .; DNA: TGTGCCAGCAGGGGGGGCTTCCTCAATGAGCAGTTCTTC; CDR3: CASRGGFLNEQFF
size: few; V: TRBV9; J: TRBJ1-2; D: TRBD1; DNA: TGTGCCAGCAGCACCACAGGGGTGGGTGGCTACACCTTC; CDR3: CASSTTGVGGYTF
size: .; V: TRBV28; J: TRBJ1-4; D: TRBD1; DNA: TGTGCCAGCAGCGTCCCGGGACAGGGGGCGGGTGCTAATGAAAAACTGTTTTTT; CDR3: CASSVPGQGAGANEKLFF
size: .; V: TRBV10-2; J: TRBJ2-5; D: TRBD2; DNA: TGCGCCAGCAGTACTAGCGGGAGGTTAGAGACCCAGTACTTC; CDR3: CASSTSGRLETQYF
size: .; V: TRBV7-9; J: TRBJ1-1; D: .; DNA: TGTGCCAGCAGCTTAGGAGGAGGCGGTGAAGCTTTCTTT; CDR3: CASSLGGGGEAFF
size: .; V: TRBV7-9; J: TRBJ2-7; D: .; DNA: TGTGCCAGCAGCTTAGTCTCCCAAAGCGAGCAGTACTTC; CDR3: CASSLVSQSEQYF
size: .; V: TRBV6-2/TRBV6-3; J: TRBJ2-1; D: TRBD2; DNA: TGTGCCAGCAGTTACTCGAGGGCTAGCGGGGGGGACCAAAGCTCCTACAATGAGCAGTTCTTC; CDR3: CASSYSRASGGDQSSYNEQFF
size: .; V: TRBV7-8; J: TRBJ1-4; D: TRBD1; DNA: TGTGCCAGCAGCTCACCCTCAGGGGGAGCTAATGAAAAACTGTTTTTT; CDR3: CASSSPSGGANEKLFF
size: few; V: TRBV10-1; J: TRBJ2-2; D: TRBD1; DNA: TGCGCCAGCAGTTTCTCGGACAGGGGAAAGTTCGGGGAGCTGTTTTTT; CDR3: CASSFSDRGKFGELFF
size: .; V: TRBV4-3; J: TRBJ1-1; D: .; DNA: TGCGCCAGCAGCCAAGTGGCTGGGAACACTGAAGCTTTCTTT; CDR3: CASSQVAGNTEAFF
size: once; V: TRBV19; J: TRBJ2-4; D: TRBD1; DNA: TGTGCCAGTAGTATGAACAGGGGTCCAATGGGCAACATTCAGTACTTC; CDR3: CASSMNRGPMGNIQYF
size: once; V: TRBV20-1; J: TRBJ2-1; D: .; DNA: TGCAGTGCTAGTTCCATACAGGTTACCTACAATGAGCAGTTCTTC; CDR3: CSASSIQVTYNEQFF
size: .; V: TRBV2; J: TRBJ1-1; D: .; DNA: TGTGCCAGCAGGGACAACAGGAACACTGAAGCTTTCTTT; CDR3: CASRDNRNTEAFF
size: .; V: TRBV10-1; J: TRBJ2-5; D: TRBD2; DNA: TGCGCCAGCAGCGCGGGCAGCGGGAGTAAGACCCAGTACTTC; CDR3: CASSAGSGSKTQYF
size: .; V: TRBV6-5; J: TRBJ2-1; D: TRBD2; DNA: TGTGCCAGCAACCTAAGAGCGGGGGGGCCAGATGAGCAGTTCTTC; CDR3: CASNLRAGGPDEQFF
size: few; V: TRBV7-9; J: TRBJ2-2; D: TRBD2; DNA: TGTGCCAGCAGGAGAAAGCGGGAGCTGGCCGGGGAGCTGTTTTTT; CDR3: CASRRKRELAGELFF
size: .; V: TRBV28; J: TRBJ1-1; D: TRBD1; DNA: TGTGCCAGCACCAACCCGGGACAGGGGAAAACTGAAGCTTTCTTT; CDR3: CASTNPGQGKTEAFF
size: few; V: TRBV5-6; J: TRBJ1-2; D: .; DNA: TGTGCCAGCAGCTTATTGACAGGTTTCTTCTATGGCTACACCTTC; CDR3: CASSLLTGFFYGYTF
size: .; V: TRBV10-3; J: TRBJ2-1; D: .; DNA: TGTGCCACCCTCTCCGGGCGAGAAGGGGTGGTTAATGAGCAGTTCTTC; CDR3: CATLSGREGVVNEQFF
size: once; V: TRBV2; J: TRBJ1-2; D: TRBD1; DNA: TGTGCCAGCAGCGCCCAGGGGGGTCGAGGAGGCTACACCTTC; CDR3: CASSAQGGRGGYTF
size: .; V: TRBV6-5; J: TRBJ1-3; D: .; DNA: TGTGCCAGCAGGAACTCTGGAAACACCATATATTTT; CDR3: CASRNSGNTIYF
size: few; V: TRBV4-3; J: TRBJ1-1; D: .; DNA: TGCGCCAGCAGCCAGGCTAACCGGGGGGCCTTCAACACTGAAGCTTTCTTT; CDR3: CASSQANRGAFNTEAFF
size: .; V: TRBV11-2; J: TRBJ2-1; D: .; DNA: TGTGCCAGCAGCCTAGCGCAGGGTAGCGAGCAGTTCTTC; CDR3: CASSLAQGSEQFF
size: .; V: TRBV27; J: TRBJ1-2; D: .; DNA: TGTGCCAGCAGTACCCGTGGCGGGGGGTATGGCTACACCTTC; CDR3: CASSTRGGGYGYTF
size: few; V: TRBV20-1; J: TRBJ1-4; D: .; DNA: TGCAGTGCTAGAGATGAGGAACTGTTTTTT; CDR3: CSARDEELFF
size: .; V: TRBV30; J: TRBJ1-5; D: .; DNA: TGTGCCTGGAGTAGTCATGGACCGGAGTCTCCCCAGCATTTT; CDR3: CAWSSHGPESPQHF
size: .; V: TRBV6-5; J: TRBJ2-3; D: TRBD1; DNA: TGTGCCAGCACAAAACGGGACAGTGGCAGAGATACGCAGTATTTT; CDR3: CASTKRDSGRDTQYF